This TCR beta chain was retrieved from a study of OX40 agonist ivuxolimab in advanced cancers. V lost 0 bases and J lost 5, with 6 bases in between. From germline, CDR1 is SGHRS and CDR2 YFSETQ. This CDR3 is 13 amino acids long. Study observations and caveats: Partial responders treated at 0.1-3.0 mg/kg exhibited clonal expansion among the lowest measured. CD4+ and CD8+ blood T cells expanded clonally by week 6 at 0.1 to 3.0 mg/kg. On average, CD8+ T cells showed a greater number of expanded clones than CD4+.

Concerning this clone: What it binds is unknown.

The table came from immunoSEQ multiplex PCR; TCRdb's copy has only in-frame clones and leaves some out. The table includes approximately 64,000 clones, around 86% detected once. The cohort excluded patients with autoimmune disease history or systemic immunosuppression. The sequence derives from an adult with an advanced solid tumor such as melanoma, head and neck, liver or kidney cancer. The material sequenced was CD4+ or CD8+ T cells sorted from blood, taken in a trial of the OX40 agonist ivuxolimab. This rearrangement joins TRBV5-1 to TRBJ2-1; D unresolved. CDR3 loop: CASSLVDHNEQFF. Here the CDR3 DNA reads TGCGCCAGCAGCTTGGTAGATCACAATGAGCAGTTCTTC.